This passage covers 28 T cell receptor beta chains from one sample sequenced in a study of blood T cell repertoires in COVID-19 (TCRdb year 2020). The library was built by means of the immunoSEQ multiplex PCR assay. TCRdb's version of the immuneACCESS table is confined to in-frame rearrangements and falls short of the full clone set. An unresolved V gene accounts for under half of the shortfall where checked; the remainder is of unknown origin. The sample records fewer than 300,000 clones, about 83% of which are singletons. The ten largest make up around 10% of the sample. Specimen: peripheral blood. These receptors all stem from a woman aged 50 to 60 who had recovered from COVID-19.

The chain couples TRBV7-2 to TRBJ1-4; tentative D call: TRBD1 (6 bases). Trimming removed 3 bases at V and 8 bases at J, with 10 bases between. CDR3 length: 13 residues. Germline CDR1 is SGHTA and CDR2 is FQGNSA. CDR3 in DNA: TGTGCCAGCAGCTTGCGTAGGGGGGAAAAACTGTTTTTT. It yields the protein CASSLRRGEKLFF.

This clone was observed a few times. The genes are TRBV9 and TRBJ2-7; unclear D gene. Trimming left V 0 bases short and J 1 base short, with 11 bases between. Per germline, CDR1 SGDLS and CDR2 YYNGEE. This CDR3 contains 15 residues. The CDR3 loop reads CASSVADDNSYEQYF. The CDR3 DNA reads TGTGCCAGCAGCGTAGCTGACGACAATTCCTACGAGCAGTACTTC.

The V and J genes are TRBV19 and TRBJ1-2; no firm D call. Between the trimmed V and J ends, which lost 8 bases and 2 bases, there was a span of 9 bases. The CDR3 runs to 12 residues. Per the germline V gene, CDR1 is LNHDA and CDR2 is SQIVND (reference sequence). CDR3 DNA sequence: TGTGCCAGTTCCCGACAAAACTATGGCTACACCTTC. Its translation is CASSRQNYGYTF. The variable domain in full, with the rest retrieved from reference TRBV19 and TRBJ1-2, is DGGITQSPKYLFRKEGQNVTLSCEQNLNHDAMYWYRQDPGQGLRLIYYSQIVNDFQKGDIAEGYSVSREKKESFPLTVTSAQKNPTAFYLCASSRQNYGYTFGSGTRLTVV.

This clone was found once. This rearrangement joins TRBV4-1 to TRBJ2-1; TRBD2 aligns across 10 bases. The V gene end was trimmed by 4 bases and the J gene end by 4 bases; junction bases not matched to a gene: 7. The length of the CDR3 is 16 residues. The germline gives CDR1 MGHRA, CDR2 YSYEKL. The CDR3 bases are TGCGCCAGCAGCCTTACCGGGACTAGCGCATACAATGAGCAGTTCTTC. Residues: CASSLTGTSAYNEQFF.

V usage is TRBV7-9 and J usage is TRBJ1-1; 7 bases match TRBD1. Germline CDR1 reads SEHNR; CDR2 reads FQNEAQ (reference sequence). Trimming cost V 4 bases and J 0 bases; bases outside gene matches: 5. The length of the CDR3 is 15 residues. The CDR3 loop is CASSSPTGVNTEAFF. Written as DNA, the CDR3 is TGTGCCAGCAGCTCTCCTACAGGGGTGAACACTGAAGCTTTCTTT. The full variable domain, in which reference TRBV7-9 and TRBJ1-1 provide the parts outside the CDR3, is DTGVSQNPRHKITKRGQNVTFRCDPISEHNRLYWYRQTLGQGPEFLTYFQNEAQLEKSRLLSDRFSAERPKGSFSTLEIQRTEQGDSAMYLCASSSPTGVNTEAFFGQGTRLTVV.

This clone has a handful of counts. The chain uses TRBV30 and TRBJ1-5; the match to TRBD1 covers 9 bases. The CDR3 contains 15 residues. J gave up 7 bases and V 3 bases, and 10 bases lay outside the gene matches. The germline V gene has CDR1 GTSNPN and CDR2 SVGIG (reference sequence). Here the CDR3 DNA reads TGTGCCTGGAGCCAGAACAGGGGGCTGGGGCAGCCCCAGCATTTT. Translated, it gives CAWSQNRGLGQPQHF.

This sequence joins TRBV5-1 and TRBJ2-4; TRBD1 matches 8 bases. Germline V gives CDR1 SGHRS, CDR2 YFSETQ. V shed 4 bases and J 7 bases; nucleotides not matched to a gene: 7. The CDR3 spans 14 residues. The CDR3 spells CASSRQGSENIQYF. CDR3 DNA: TGCGCCAGCAGCCGACAGGGGTCGGAGAACATTCAGTACTTC.

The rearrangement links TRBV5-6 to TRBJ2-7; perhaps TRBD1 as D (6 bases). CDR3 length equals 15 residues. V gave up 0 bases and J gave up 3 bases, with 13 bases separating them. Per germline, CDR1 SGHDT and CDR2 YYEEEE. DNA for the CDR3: TGTGCCAGCAGCTTGGGAGGGGGACATTTCTACGAGCAGTACTTC. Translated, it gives CASSLGGGHFYEQYF.

The chain's CDR3 is CASSPQGSGELFF. In DNA, the CDR3 is TGTGCCAGCAGCCCGCAGGGATCCGGGGAGCTGTTTTTT. This chain connects TRBV7-2 to TRBJ2-2, with TRBD1 as a possible D gene (5 bases). In germline, CDR1 is SGHTA, CDR2 FQGNSA. The CDR3 runs to 13 residues. V dropped 5 bases and J dropped 6 bases, with 10 bases sitting between them.

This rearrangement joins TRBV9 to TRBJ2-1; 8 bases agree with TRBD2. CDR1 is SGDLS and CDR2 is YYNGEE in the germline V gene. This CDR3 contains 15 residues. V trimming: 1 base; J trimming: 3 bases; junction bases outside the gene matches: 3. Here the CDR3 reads CASSVSGGHYNEQFF. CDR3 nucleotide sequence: TGTGCCAGCAGCGTAAGCGGGGGCCACTACAATGAGCAGTTCTTC.

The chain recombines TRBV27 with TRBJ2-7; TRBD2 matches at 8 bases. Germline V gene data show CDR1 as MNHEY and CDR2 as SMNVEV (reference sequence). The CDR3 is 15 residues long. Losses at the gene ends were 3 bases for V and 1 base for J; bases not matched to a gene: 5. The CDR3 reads CASSLSGGPSYEQYF. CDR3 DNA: TGTGCCAGCAGTTTGAGCGGGGGACCATCCTACGAGCAGTACTTC.

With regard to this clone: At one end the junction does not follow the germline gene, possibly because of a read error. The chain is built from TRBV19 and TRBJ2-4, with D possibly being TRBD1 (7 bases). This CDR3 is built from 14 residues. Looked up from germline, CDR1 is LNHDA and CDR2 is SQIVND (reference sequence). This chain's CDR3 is CASCIAGRGDIQYF. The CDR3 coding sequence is TGTGCCAGTTGTATCGCCGGCAGGGGGGACATTCAGTACTTC.

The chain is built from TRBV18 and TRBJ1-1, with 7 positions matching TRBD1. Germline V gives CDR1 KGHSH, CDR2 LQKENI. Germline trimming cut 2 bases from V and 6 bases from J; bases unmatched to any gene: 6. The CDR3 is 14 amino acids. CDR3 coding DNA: TGTGCCAGCTCACCAGGCAGGGGGTGGTCTGAAGCTTTCTTT. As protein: CASSPGRGWSEAFF.

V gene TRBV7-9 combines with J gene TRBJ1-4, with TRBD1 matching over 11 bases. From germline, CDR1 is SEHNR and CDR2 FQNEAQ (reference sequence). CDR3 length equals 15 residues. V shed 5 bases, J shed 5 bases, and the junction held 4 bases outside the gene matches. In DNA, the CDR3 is TGTGCCAGCAGCCCCGGACAGGGGGCAAATGAAAAACTGTTTTTT. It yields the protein CASSPGQGANEKLFF. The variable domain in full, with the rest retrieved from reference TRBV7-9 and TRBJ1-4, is DTGVSQNPRHKITKRGQNVTFRCDPISEHNRLYWYRQTLGQGPEFLTYFQNEAQLEKSRLLSDRFSAERPKGSFSTLEIQRTEQGDSAMYLCASSPGQGANEKLFFGSGTQLSVL.

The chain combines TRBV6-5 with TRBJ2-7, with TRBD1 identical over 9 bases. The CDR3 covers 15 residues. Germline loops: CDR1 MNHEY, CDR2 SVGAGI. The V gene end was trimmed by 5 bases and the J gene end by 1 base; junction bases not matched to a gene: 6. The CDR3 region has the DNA TGTGCCAGCAGTAGGGCCGGGACAGGGTCCTACGAGCAGTACTTC. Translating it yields CASSRAGTGSYEQYF.

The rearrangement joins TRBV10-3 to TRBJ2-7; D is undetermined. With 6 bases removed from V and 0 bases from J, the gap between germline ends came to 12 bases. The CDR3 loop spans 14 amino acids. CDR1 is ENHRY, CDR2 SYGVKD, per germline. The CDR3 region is CAIRLGPISYEQYF. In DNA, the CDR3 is TGTGCCATCAGGCTAGGCCCCATCTCCTACGAGCAGTACTTC.

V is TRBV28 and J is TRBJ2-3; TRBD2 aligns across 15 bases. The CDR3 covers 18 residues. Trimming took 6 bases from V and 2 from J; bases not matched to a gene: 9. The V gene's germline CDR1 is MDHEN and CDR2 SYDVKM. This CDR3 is CASRTGLAGGIVTDTQYF. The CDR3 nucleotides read TGTGCCAGCAGGACAGGACTAGCGGGAGGGATAGTCACAGATACGCAGTATTTT.

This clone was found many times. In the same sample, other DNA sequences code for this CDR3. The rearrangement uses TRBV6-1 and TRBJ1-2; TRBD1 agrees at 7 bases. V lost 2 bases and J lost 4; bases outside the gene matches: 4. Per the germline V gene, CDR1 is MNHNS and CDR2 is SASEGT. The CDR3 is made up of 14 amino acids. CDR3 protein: CASSERRDSYGYTF. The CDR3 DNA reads TGTGCCAGCAGTGAAAGGAGGGACAGCTATGGCTACACCTTC.

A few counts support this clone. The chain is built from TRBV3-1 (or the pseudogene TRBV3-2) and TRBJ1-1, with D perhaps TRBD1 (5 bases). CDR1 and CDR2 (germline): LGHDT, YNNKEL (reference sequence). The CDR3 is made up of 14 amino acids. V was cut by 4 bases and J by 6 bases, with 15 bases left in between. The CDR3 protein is CASSPVQGRAEAFF. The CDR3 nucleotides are TGTGCCAGCAGCCCTGTCCAGGGTCGCGCTGAAGCTTTCTTT.

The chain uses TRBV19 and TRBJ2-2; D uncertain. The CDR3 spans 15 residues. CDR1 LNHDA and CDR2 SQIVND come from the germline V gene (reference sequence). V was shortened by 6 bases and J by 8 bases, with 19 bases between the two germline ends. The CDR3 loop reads CASSLRDRIGGELFF. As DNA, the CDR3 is TGTGCCAGTAGCCTTCGAGATAGGATCGGGGGGGAGCTGTTTTTT.

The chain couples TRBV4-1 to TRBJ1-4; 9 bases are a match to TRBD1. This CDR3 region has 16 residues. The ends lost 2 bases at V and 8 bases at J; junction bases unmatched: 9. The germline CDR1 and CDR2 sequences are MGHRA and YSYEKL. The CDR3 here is CASSQPTRQGDEKLFF. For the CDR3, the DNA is TGCGCCAGCAGCCAACCTACAAGACAGGGGGACGAAAAACTGTTTTTT.

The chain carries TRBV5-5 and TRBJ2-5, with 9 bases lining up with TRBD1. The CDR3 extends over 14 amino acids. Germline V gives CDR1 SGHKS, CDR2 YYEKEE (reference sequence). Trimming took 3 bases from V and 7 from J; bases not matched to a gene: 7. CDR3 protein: CASSSGTGMGTQYF. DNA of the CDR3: TGTGCCAGCAGCTCCGGGACAGGGATGGGGACCCAGTACTTC.

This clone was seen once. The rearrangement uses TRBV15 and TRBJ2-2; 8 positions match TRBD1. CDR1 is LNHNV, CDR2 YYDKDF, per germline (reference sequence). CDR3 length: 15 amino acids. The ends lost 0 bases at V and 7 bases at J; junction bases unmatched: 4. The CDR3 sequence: CATSRDQGAVGELFF. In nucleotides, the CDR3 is TGTGCCACCAGCAGAGATCAGGGGGCGGTCGGGGAGCTGTTTTTT.

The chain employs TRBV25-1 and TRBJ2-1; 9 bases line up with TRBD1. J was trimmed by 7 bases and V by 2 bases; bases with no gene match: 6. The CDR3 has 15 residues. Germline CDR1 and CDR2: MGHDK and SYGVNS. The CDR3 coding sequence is TGTGCCAGCAGTGAAGGGACAGGGTATCAGAATGAGCAGTTCTTC. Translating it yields CASSEGTGYQNEQFF.

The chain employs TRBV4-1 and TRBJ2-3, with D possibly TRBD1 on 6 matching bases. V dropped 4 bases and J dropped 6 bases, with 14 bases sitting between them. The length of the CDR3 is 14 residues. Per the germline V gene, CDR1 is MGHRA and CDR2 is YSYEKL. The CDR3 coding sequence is TGCGCCAGCAGCCGCCAACAGGGTGAGGATACGCAGTATTTT. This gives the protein CASSRQQGEDTQYF.

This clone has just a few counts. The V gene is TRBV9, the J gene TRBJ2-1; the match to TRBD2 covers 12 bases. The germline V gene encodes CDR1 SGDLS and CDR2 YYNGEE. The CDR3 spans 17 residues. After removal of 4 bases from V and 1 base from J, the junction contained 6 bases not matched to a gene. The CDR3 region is CASSPRLAGVSYNEQFF. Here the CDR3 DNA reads TGTGCCAGCAGCCCCAGACTAGCGGGAGTTTCCTACAATGAGCAGTTCTTC.

CDR3: CASSHSRGGTGELFF. The CDR3 DNA is TGCGCCAGCAGCCATTCGCGGGGCGGGACCGGGGAGCTGTTTTTT. The rearrangement joins TRBV5-1 to TRBJ2-2; weak D call: TRBD2 (6 bases). Between the trimmed V and J ends, which lost 4 bases and 5 bases, there was a span of 15 bases. Looked up from germline, CDR1 is SGHRS and CDR2 is YFSETQ. The CDR3 extends over 15 amino acids.

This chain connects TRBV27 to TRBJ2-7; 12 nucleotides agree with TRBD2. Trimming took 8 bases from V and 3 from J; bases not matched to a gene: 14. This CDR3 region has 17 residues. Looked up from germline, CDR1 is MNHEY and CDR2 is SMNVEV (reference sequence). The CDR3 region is CASSERLAGVWNYEQYF. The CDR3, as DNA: TGTGCCAGCTCGGAACGACTAGCGGGAGTCTGGAACTACGAGCAGTACTTC.